The rows below give T cell receptor beta chains drawn from one sample of a study of response to subunit inactivated influenza vaccine. TCRdb independently ran MiXCR on the RT-PCR reads; one entry per CDR3 protein. The profile shows around 850,000 distinct CDR3 sequences, about a fifth of them singletons. The sample consisted of PBMCs from blood, taken roughly 5 days after vaccination. The receptors derive from a man aged 50 to 59 who received an inactivated influenza vaccine. The CDR3 runs from the conserved cysteine through the conserved F or W. A D gene is named only where the DNA matches it firmly. Not every row has a clone size; where given, it reads once, few, many or a size class.

clone_size: few; d_call: -; j_call: TRBJ1-1; v_call: TRBV12-3/TRBV12-4; cdr3_nt: TGTGCCAGCAGTGGGGGACGGCAGGGCCCGAACACTGAAGCTTTCTTT; cdr3_aa: CASSGGRQGPNTEAFF
clone_size: few; d_call: -; j_call: TRBJ2-5; v_call: TRBV12-3/TRBV12-4; cdr3_nt: TGTGCCAGCAGTGGCCGGGACGCGGAACGAAAACAAGAGACCCAGTACTTC; cdr3_aa: CASSGRDAERKQETQYF
clone_size: -; d_call: TRBD1; j_call: TRBJ2-7; v_call: TRBV10-2; cdr3_nt: TGCGCCAGCAGTGAGTCCAGGGGGTCAGCCTACGAGCAGTACTTC; cdr3_aa: CASSESRGSAYEQYF
clone_size: -; d_call: -; j_call: TRBJ2-2; v_call: TRBV18; cdr3_nt: TGTGCCAGCTCACGACTAGGGACTTCGAACACCGGGGAGCTGTTTTTT; cdr3_aa: CASSRLGTSNTGELFF
clone_size: -; d_call: -; j_call: TRBJ2-7; v_call: TRBV9; cdr3_nt: TGTGCCAGCAGCGTGGGGAGTAGCGGCTACGAGCAGTACTTC; cdr3_aa: CASSVGSSGYEQYF
clone_size: many; d_call: TRBD2; j_call: TRBJ2-1; v_call: TRBV20-1; cdr3_nt: TGCAGTGCTATAGCGGGGGTCTACAATGAGCAGTTCTTC; cdr3_aa: CSAIAGVYNEQFF
clone_size: -; d_call: -; j_call: TRBJ1-6; v_call: TRBV20-1; cdr3_nt: TGCAGTGCCGTTAGGGGCCTCCAGGCTAGAAATTCACCCCTCCACTTT; cdr3_aa: CSAVRGLQARNSPLHF
clone_size: few; d_call: -; j_call: TRBJ2-2; v_call: TRBV5-6; cdr3_nt: TGTGCCAGCAGCTTGATTTCTCCGAACACCGGGGAGCTGTTTTTT; cdr3_aa: CASSLISPNTGELFF
clone_size: few; d_call: TRBD2; j_call: TRBJ2-1; v_call: TRBV20-1; cdr3_nt: TGCAGTGCTAGGAGCGGGACCCTCTACAATGAGCAGTTCTTC; cdr3_aa: CSARSGTLYNEQFF
clone_size: -; d_call: TRBD1; j_call: TRBJ2-7; v_call: TRBV6-2/TRBV6-3; cdr3_nt: TGTGCCAGCAGCCCAACGGGACAGGCGACCTACGAGCAGTACTTC; cdr3_aa: CASSPTGQATYEQYF
clone_size: many; d_call: -; j_call: TRBJ2-1; v_call: TRBV7-9; cdr3_nt: TGTGCCAGCAGCTTAATGACCGGGACGGGGAATGAGCAGTTCTTC; cdr3_aa: CASSLMTGTGNEQFF
clone_size: -; d_call: TRBD2; j_call: TRBJ2-5; v_call: TRBV12-3/TRBV12-4; cdr3_nt: TGTGCCAGCACCCTAGCGGGAGTCTTGGAGACCCAGTACTTC; cdr3_aa: CASTLAGVLETQYF
clone_size: -; d_call: -; j_call: TRBJ1-1; v_call: TRBV20-1; cdr3_nt: TGCAGTGCTAGAAGGACACCCAACGCTGAAGCTTTCTTT; cdr3_aa: CSARRTPNAEAFF
clone_size: -; d_call: TRBD2; j_call: TRBJ2-2; v_call: TRBV20-1; cdr3_nt: TGCAGTGCTACTAGCGGGAGAGGGAACGCCGGGGAGCTGTTTTTT; cdr3_aa: CSATSGRGNAGELFF
clone_size: few; d_call: -; j_call: TRBJ2-7; v_call: TRBV7-6; cdr3_nt: TGTGCAGCGACTCCGGCGGGCGAGCAGTACTTC; cdr3_aa: CAATPAGEQYF
clone_size: few; d_call: TRBD1; j_call: TRBJ2-5; v_call: TRBV12-3/TRBV12-4; cdr3_nt: TGTGCCAGCAGTTCCCGGACAGGGGTAAAGACCCAGTACTTC; cdr3_aa: CASSSRTGVKTQYF
clone_size: -; d_call: -; j_call: TRBJ2-5; v_call: TRBV19; cdr3_nt: TGTGCCAGTAGTCTCGGGGCGTCTGGTGGGAAGACCCAGTACTTC; cdr3_aa: CASSLGASGGKTQYF
clone_size: few; d_call: -; j_call: TRBJ1-2; v_call: TRBV11-2; cdr3_nt: TGTGCCAGCAGCCCCCGCGTCCGGAGATATGGCTACACCTTC; cdr3_aa: CASSPRVRRYGYTF
clone_size: few; d_call: -; j_call: TRBJ2-5; v_call: TRBV11-1; cdr3_nt: TGTGCCAGCAGAGGCCAAACCAGCAAGGGCAAGACCCAGTACTTC; cdr3_aa: CASRGQTSKGKTQYF
clone_size: -; d_call: TRBD2; j_call: TRBJ2-7; v_call: TRBV28; cdr3_nt: TGTGCCAGCAGTTTGACTAGCGGGGGAAACGAGCAGTACTTC; cdr3_aa: CASSLTSGGNEQYF
clone_size: once; d_call: -; j_call: TRBJ2-1; v_call: TRBV5-1; cdr3_nt: TGCGCCAGCAGCTTGGACCCGCGACAGGTAACCTACAATGAGCAGTTCTTC; cdr3_aa: CASSLDPRQVTYNEQFF
clone_size: few; d_call: TRBD1; j_call: TRBJ2-7; v_call: TRBV4-3; cdr3_nt: TGCGCCAGCAGCCGAGGCGGACAGGAACCGTCCTACGAGCAGTACTTC; cdr3_aa: CASSRGGQEPSYEQYF
clone_size: few; d_call: -; j_call: TRBJ2-2; v_call: TRBV2; cdr3_nt: TGTGCCAGCTCTAACGGGGAGCTGTTTTTT; cdr3_aa: CASSNGELFF
clone_size: many; d_call: -; j_call: TRBJ1-1; v_call: TRBV6-2/TRBV6-3; cdr3_nt: TGTGCCAGCAGGACCCCCGAGGTGAACACTGAAGCTTTCTTT; cdr3_aa: CASRTPEVNTEAFF
clone_size: -; d_call: -; j_call: TRBJ2-1; v_call: TRBV28; cdr3_nt: TGTGCCAGCTGCAGGTTACTCGGCAATGAGCAGTTCTTC; cdr3_aa: CASCRLLGNEQFF
clone_size: few; d_call: -; j_call: TRBJ1-5; v_call: TRBV6-1; cdr3_nt: TGTGCCAGCAGCCCCGGGACACGAAATCAGCCCCAGCATTTT; cdr3_aa: CASSPGTRNQPQHF
clone_size: -; d_call: -; j_call: TRBJ2-7; v_call: TRBV10-3; cdr3_nt: TGTGCCATCAGTGAGACCATATACTACGAGCAGTACTTC; cdr3_aa: CAISETIYYEQYF
clone_size: few; d_call: -; j_call: TRBJ2-7; v_call: TRBV7-2; cdr3_nt: TGTGCCAGCAGCTTAGTGGGGGGGCTCTACGAGCAGTACTTC; cdr3_aa: CASSLVGGLYEQYF
clone_size: few; d_call: TRBD2; j_call: TRBJ2-3; v_call: TRBV4-3; cdr3_nt: TGCGCCAGCAGCTACCTACTGGCTAGCGGGAGGTCTCTGGATACGCAGTATTTT; cdr3_aa: CASSYLLASGRSLDTQYF
clone_size: few; d_call: TRBD2; j_call: TRBJ2-3; v_call: TRBV11-2; cdr3_nt: TGTGCCAGCAGCTCACCACTAGCGGGGGCTAGCACAGATACGCAGTATTTT; cdr3_aa: CASSSPLAGASTDTQYF
clone_size: -; d_call: -; j_call: TRBJ2-7; v_call: TRBV7-2; cdr3_nt: TGTGCCAGCAGCGAACAATGGGCTACCCTTCGGAACGAGCAGTACTTC; cdr3_aa: CASSEQWATLRNEQYF
clone_size: -; d_call: TRBD1; j_call: TRBJ2-7; v_call: TRBV3-1; cdr3_nt: TGTGCCAGCAGCCGCATGCCGGGACAGGGCTACGAGCAGTACTTC; cdr3_aa: CASSRMPGQGYEQYF
clone_size: -; d_call: TRBD2; j_call: TRBJ2-3; v_call: TRBV6-2/TRBV6-3; cdr3_nt: TGTGCCAGCAGTTACTTGATAGGTTCGTCTAGCGGGCCCAAGACAGATACGCAGTATTTT; cdr3_aa: CASSYLIGSSSGPKTDTQYF
clone_size: few; d_call: TRBD1; j_call: TRBJ1-1; v_call: TRBV29-1; cdr3_nt: TGCAGCGCCATGACTCCCCCAGGGGGCTTAGGCACTGAAGCTTTCTTT; cdr3_aa: CSAMTPPGGLGTEAFF
clone_size: -; d_call: -; j_call: TRBJ1-3; v_call: TRBV4-3; cdr3_nt: TGCGCCAGCAGCCAGAACTACTACTCTGGAAACACCATATATTTT; cdr3_aa: CASSQNYYSGNTIYF
clone_size: many; d_call: TRBD2; j_call: TRBJ2-5; v_call: TRBV20-1; cdr3_nt: TGCAGTGCTAGAGATCTAGCGGGAAACCAAGAGACCCAGTACTTC; cdr3_aa: CSARDLAGNQETQYF
clone_size: few; d_call: -; j_call: TRBJ2-7; v_call: TRBV20-1; cdr3_nt: TGCAGTGTTCCCCCCGGGAGCTCCTACGAGCAGTACTTC; cdr3_aa: CSVPPGSSYEQYF
clone_size: -; d_call: -; j_call: TRBJ1-5; v_call: TRBV5-1; cdr3_nt: TGCGCCAGCAGCTTGGGGAGGCAATTCCCTCACGAGCCCCAGCATTTT; cdr3_aa: CASSLGRQFPHEPQHF
clone_size: -; d_call: -; j_call: TRBJ2-1; v_call: TRBV12-3/TRBV12-4; cdr3_nt: TGTGCCAGCGGCCGTGGGGCTGCTTACAATGAGCAGTTCTTC; cdr3_aa: CASGRGAAYNEQFF
clone_size: few; d_call: -; j_call: TRBJ2-5; v_call: TRBV20-1; cdr3_nt: TGCAGTGCTAAAAAAGCAAAAGAGACCCAGTACTTC; cdr3_aa: CSAKKAKETQYF
clone_size: -; d_call: -; j_call: TRBJ2-2; v_call: TRBV27; cdr3_nt: TGTGCCAGCAGTTCGCCGGGGCCCCCCGGATGGCTGTTTTTT; cdr3_aa: CASSSPGPPGWLFF
clone_size: few; d_call: TRBD2; j_call: TRBJ2-5; v_call: TRBV15; cdr3_nt: TGTGCCACCAGCAGAGATGCGGGGGGGGGAGAGACCCAGTACTTC; cdr3_aa: CATSRDAGGGETQYF
clone_size: -; d_call: TRBD1; j_call: TRBJ2-1; v_call: TRBV9; cdr3_nt: TGTGCCAGCAGCGCCGGGACAGGAATTTCCTACAATGAGCAGTTCTTC; cdr3_aa: CASSAGTGISYNEQFF
clone_size: -; d_call: -; j_call: TRBJ2-5; v_call: TRBV7-2; cdr3_nt: TGTGCCAGCAGCTTAAGGGCTAACGTGGGAGGCTTAATGGAGACCCAGTACTTC; cdr3_aa: CASSLRANVGGLMETQYF
clone_size: few; d_call: -; j_call: TRBJ1-4; v_call: TRBV5-1; cdr3_nt: TGCGCCAGCAGCACCCTACCGGGACATACCGAAAAACTGTTTTTT; cdr3_aa: CASSTLPGHTEKLFF
clone_size: -; d_call: TRBD2; j_call: TRBJ2-1; v_call: TRBV7-8; cdr3_nt: TGTGCCAGCAGTCCCGGGGGGGCCTTCTACAATGAGCAGTTCTTC; cdr3_aa: CASSPGGAFYNEQFF
clone_size: -; d_call: TRBD2; j_call: TRBJ2-3; v_call: TRBV20-1; cdr3_nt: TGCAGTGCTACTTCGCGGACTAGCGGTGATACGCAGTATTTT; cdr3_aa: CSATSRTSGDTQYF
clone_size: -; d_call: TRBD1; j_call: TRBJ1-4; v_call: TRBV10-3; cdr3_nt: TGTGCCATCAGTGTCGGGACAGGGAGTGAAAAACTGTTTTTT; cdr3_aa: CAISVGTGSEKLFF
clone_size: few; d_call: TRBD2; j_call: TRBJ2-1; v_call: TRBV4-3; cdr3_nt: TGCGCCAGCAGCCGACATGTAGCGGGAGGGCCTGGCAATGAGCAGTTCTTC; cdr3_aa: CASSRHVAGGPGNEQFF
clone_size: -; d_call: -; j_call: TRBJ2-7; v_call: TRBV7-9; cdr3_nt: TGTGCCAGCAGCTCCCGGATCCTTTCTAGCTACGAGCAGTACTTC; cdr3_aa: CASSSRILSSYEQYF
clone_size: -; d_call: TRBD1; j_call: TRBJ2-6; v_call: TRBV20-1; cdr3_nt: TGCAGTGCAGGACAGGGAAGGAATGCTGGGGCCAACGTCCTGACTTTC; cdr3_aa: CSAGQGRNAGANVLTF
clone_size: many; d_call: TRBD1; j_call: TRBJ2-3; v_call: TRBV29-1; cdr3_nt: TGCAGCGTGGACAGGAGCCCAGATACGCAGTATTTT; cdr3_aa: CSVDRSPDTQYF
clone_size: few; d_call: -; j_call: TRBJ2-5; v_call: TRBV12-3/TRBV12-4; cdr3_nt: TGTGCCAGCCGTGCGGGGGCCATAGGACGGGAGACCCAGTACTTC; cdr3_aa: CASRAGAIGRETQYF
clone_size: few; d_call: -; j_call: TRBJ2-7; v_call: TRBV7-2; cdr3_nt: TGTGCCAGCAGCCGAAACCGGGGTAACTACGAGCAGTACTTC; cdr3_aa: CASSRNRGNYEQYF
clone_size: few; d_call: -; j_call: TRBJ2-3; v_call: TRBV4-1; cdr3_nt: TGCGCCAGCAGCCAGGCGAACACGGGGAATACGCAGTATTTT; cdr3_aa: CASSQANTGNTQYF
clone_size: -; d_call: TRBD1; j_call: TRBJ2-7; v_call: TRBV28; cdr3_nt: TGTGCCAGCAGCGCACTTTCCGGGACAGCGAAATCCTACGAGCAGTACTTC; cdr3_aa: CASSALSGTAKSYEQYF
clone_size: -; d_call: TRBD2; j_call: TRBJ2-1; v_call: TRBV5-5; cdr3_nt: TGTGCCAGCAGCTTGGTTTTTCAGGTCCTAGCGGGGGACAATGAGCAGTTCTTC; cdr3_aa: CASSLVFQVLAGDNEQFF
clone_size: -; d_call: -; j_call: TRBJ2-3; v_call: TRBV7-6; cdr3_nt: TGTGCCAGCAGCTTAGGGGCGGGGGCAGCAGATACGCAGTATTTT; cdr3_aa: CASSLGAGAADTQYF
clone_size: -; d_call: -; j_call: TRBJ2-7; v_call: TRBV7-9; cdr3_nt: TGTGCCAGCAGCGCGAGACAGGTCCCCTCCTACGAGCAGTACTTC; cdr3_aa: CASSARQVPSYEQYF
clone_size: few; d_call: TRBD2; j_call: TRBJ2-3; v_call: TRBV12-3/TRBV12-4; cdr3_nt: TGTGCCAGTGGGACTAGCGGGGTAGATACGCAGTATTTT; cdr3_aa: CASGTSGVDTQYF